This T cell receptor beta chain was retrieved from a study of T cells expressing NK-cell markers. Following a re-call of the 5' RACE reads, TCRdb has one entry per CDR3 protein and lacks DNA. The repertoire shows 500,000 to 700,000 distinct CDR3 sequences; the top ten hold approximately 3.6%. The CDR3 spans 13 residues. The V gene's germline CDR1 is DFQATT and CDR2 SNEGSKA (reference sequence). Sequencing input: blood T cells: a sorted CD56 or NKG2C T cell subset, CD4+ or CD8+ T cells, or bulk PBMC T cells (not recorded which). The sequence was collected from a man aged 18 to 30 in good health. The chain joins TRBV20-1 to TRBJ2-5; the D call from TCRdb, TRBD2, cannot be confirmed without DNA. CDR3 amino acids: CSAGLAGEETQYF.